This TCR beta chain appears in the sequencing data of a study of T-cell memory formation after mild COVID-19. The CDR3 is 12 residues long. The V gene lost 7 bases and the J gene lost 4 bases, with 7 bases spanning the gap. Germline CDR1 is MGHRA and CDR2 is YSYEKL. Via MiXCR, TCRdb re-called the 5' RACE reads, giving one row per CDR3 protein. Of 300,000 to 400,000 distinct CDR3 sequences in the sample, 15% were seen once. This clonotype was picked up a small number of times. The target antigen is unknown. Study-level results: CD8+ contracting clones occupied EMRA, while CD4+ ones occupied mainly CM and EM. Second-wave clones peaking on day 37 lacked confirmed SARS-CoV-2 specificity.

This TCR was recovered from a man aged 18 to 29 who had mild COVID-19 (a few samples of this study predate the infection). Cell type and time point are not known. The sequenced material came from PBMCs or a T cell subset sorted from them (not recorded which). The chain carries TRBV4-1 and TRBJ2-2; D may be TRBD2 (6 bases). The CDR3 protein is CASTGGTGELFF. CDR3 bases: TGCGCCAGCACCGGGGGCACCGGGGAGCTGTTTTTT.